Sequencing of this TCR beta chain was carried out in a study of blood T cell repertoires in COVID-19. Profiling relied on immunoSEQ multiplex PCR, and the TCRdb table lists in-frame clones only, not all of them. The sample yields just over 85,000 clones, nearly 90% seen once. Trimming removed 1 base from V and 4 bases from J, with 8 bases in between. CDR1 SGHRS and CDR2 YFSETQ come from the germline V gene. The CDR3 is made up of 13 amino acids. This chain uses TRBV5-1 with TRBJ1-1; D is possibly TRBD1 (5 bases). Sequencing was performed on peripheral blood. The origin of this receptor is a man aged 50 or older with acute or convalescent COVID-19. In DNA form, the CDR3 reads TGCGCCAGCAGCTTGAGCAGGGCCACTGAAGCTTTCTTT. It specifies CASSLSRATEAFF.